These 10 T cell receptor beta chains were all obtained from the same sample, sequenced in a study of blood T cell repertoires in COVID-19. Generated by immunoSEQ multiplex PCR, the TCRdb table keeps only in-frame clones and is missing some. The table lists fewer than 500,000 clones, about 87% of them singletons. The sequenced sample consisted of PBMCs or T cells enriched from blood (not recorded which). These receptor sequences come from a man younger than 45 who had recovered from COVID-19.

The chain has TRBV10-2 and TRBJ2-1; 10 bases fit TRBD2. Trimming at V came to 3 bases and at J to 7 bases, leaving 9 bases not matched to a gene. Germline V CDR1 and CDR2: WSHSY, SAAADI. The CDR3 runs 16 residues. The CDR3 region is CASSESSGGMANEQFF. In nucleotides, the CDR3 is TGCGCCAGCAGTGAATCTAGCGGGGGTATGGCAAATGAGCAGTTCTTC.

V is TRBV19 and J is TRBJ1-5; the D is unclear. Germline lookup yields CDR1 LNHDA and CDR2 SQIVND (reference sequence). The CDR3 has 11 residues. Trimming pared 6 bases from V and 11 bases from J, leaving 11 bases between. CDR3 region: CASRNGLTQHF. DNA for the CDR3: TGTGCCAGTAGAAACGGTCTGACCCAGCATTTT.

This clone showed up just once. The CDR3 DNA sequence: TGCGCCAGCAGCCAAGTAGCGGGGGCCCGCACAGATACGCAGTATTTT. Amino acids: CASSQVAGARTDTQYF. V gene TRBV4-1 combines with J gene TRBJ2-3; 9 bases agree with TRBD2. CDR1 and CDR2 (germline): MGHRA, YSYEKL. Trimming took 1 base from V and 1 from J; bases not matched to a gene: 3. The CDR3 runs to 16 residues.

This chain connects TRBV13 to TRBJ1-2; a possible D gene is TRBD1 (6 bases). Germline lookup yields CDR1 PRHDT and CDR2 FYEKMQ (reference sequence). V gave up 5 bases and J gave up 0 bases, with 13 bases separating them. This CDR3 contains 15 residues. For the CDR3, the DNA is TGTGCCAGCAGCCTCGGGCGACAGGCTAACTATGGCTACACCTTC. It codes for CASSLGRQANYGYTF.

Written as DNA, the CDR3 is TGTGCCAGCAGGCCCGACATCAGCTCTGGAAACACCATATATTTT. It yields the protein CASRPDISSGNTIYF. The rearrangement joins TRBV6-5 to TRBJ1-3; D not certain. Trimming took off 6 bases at V and 0 bases at J, with 12 bases between the two ends. Germline assignment: CDR1 MNHEY and CDR2 SVGAGI. The CDR3 consists of 15 residues.

The V gene is TRBV18, the J gene TRBJ1-2; weak D call: TRBD1 (5 bases). Germline V gene data show CDR1 as KGHSH and CDR2 as LQKENI. The CDR3 has 13 residues. V lost 3 bases and J 3 bases, leaving 8 bases between the germline ends. CDR3 amino acids: CASSPIGDYGYTF. The CDR3 bases are TGTGCCAGCTCACCGATAGGGGACTATGGCTACACCTTC.

This sequence joins TRBV13 and TRBJ1-4, with TRBD1 identical over 9 bases. CDR1 and CDR2 (germline): PRHDT, FYEKMQ (reference sequence). This CDR3 region has 15 residues. With V trimmed by 6 bases and J by 7 bases, 9 bases remained unmatched. The DNA for the CDR3 is TGTGCCAGCAGTCAAAACAGGGGGCGCTCTGAAAAACTGTTTTTT. Its translation is CASSQNRGRSEKLFF.

This clone was picked up one time. CDR3 nucleotide sequence: TGTGCCAGCAGTCCAAACACCAGGGGTCTTGTGCAGTTCTTC. Protein sequence: CASSPNTRGLVQFF. J is TRBJ2-1 and V is TRBV6-5; possible D gene TRBD1, 6 bases. Per germline, CDR1 MNHEY and CDR2 SVGAGI. The germline V and J ends were trimmed by 5 bases and 12 bases, with 20 bases remaining between them. The CDR3 is 14 amino acids.

The rearrangement joins TRBV7-2 to TRBJ2-5, with 7 nucleotides matching TRBD2. CDR3 size: 14 residues. The ends lost 8 bases at V and 3 bases at J; junction bases unmatched: 9. Germline assignment: CDR1 SGHTA and CDR2 FQGNSA. CDR3 in amino acids: CASSTGLKKETQYF. As DNA, the CDR3 is TGTGCCAGCTCCACGGGACTAAAGAAAGAGACCCAGTACTTC. The full variable domain, with the rest looked up from reference TRBV7-2 and TRBJ2-5, is GAGVSQSPSNKVTEKGKDVELRCDPISGHTALYWYRQSLGQGLEFLIYFQGNSAPDKSGLPSDRFSAERTGGSVSTLTIQRTQQEDSAVYLCASSTGLKKETQYFGPGTRLLVL.

The J gene is TRBJ1-2, the V gene TRBV19; TRBD1 aligns across 12 bases. With 6 bases clipped from V and 6 bases from J, the junction kept 8 bases outside the gene matches. This CDR3 comprises 15 residues. The germline gives CDR1 LNHDA, CDR2 SQIVND (reference sequence). CDR3 amino acids: CASRWGTGGFDGYTF. CDR3 DNA sequence: TGTGCCAGTAGATGGGGGACAGGGGGCTTCGATGGCTACACCTTC.